This TCR beta chain was documented in a study of early T cells in non-severe SARS-CoV-2 infection. Study-level background: Sequencing used unsorted whole-blood bulk RNA, so chains lack pairing.

Study-level points and caveats: There was a bias toward anti-spike CD8 responses in VDJdb matching, which missed private and CD4 specificities.

V dropped 8 bases and J dropped 1 base, with 16 bases sitting between them. The CDR3 has 15 residues. Germline values: CDR1 WSHSY, CDR2 SAAADI. About this clonotype: Antigen specificity is unknown.

The TCR library protocol attached unique molecular identifiers to the individual cDNA molecules. TCRdb itself ran the 5' RACE reads through MiXCR, one entry per CDR3 protein. The table includes 55,000 to 75,000 distinct CDR3 sequences, approximately 8% detected once. Material: whole blood. V is TRBV10-2 and J is TRBJ2-3; D is undetermined. The sequence derives from an adult who was a healthcare worker with PCR-confirmed SARS-CoV-2 infection or an uninfected control (not recorded which). The CDR3 region is CASGEEGGGTDTQYF. DNA for the CDR3: TGCGCCAGCGGGGAAGAAGGCGGAGGCACAGATACGCAGTATTTT.